This T cell receptor beta chain is from a study of CD8 T cells in ankylosing spondylitis. The study, taken as a whole, reports: Disease-linked clones reportedly concentrated significantly in matched ankylosing spondylitis synovial fluid. Blood of patients with ankylosing spondylitis appeared to be characterized by a TCR beta motif of several highly homologous variants. Earlier literature documents some of the motif variants in reactive arthritis synovial fluid and blood. Researchers report that disease-linked clones proved CD8+ and relatively rare in peripheral blood.

On this clonotype itself: The target antigen is unknown.

Germline trimming cut 0 bases from V and 4 bases from J; bases unmatched to any gene: 6. The CDR3 is 15 residues long. Germline V gives CDR1 SGHRS, CDR2 YFSETQ. Quantitative 5'-RACE with molecular barcodes produced the TCR beta libraries. TCRdb redid the calling of the 5' RACE reads with MiXCR, one entry per CDR3 protein. This sample has over 600,000 distinct CDR3 sequences, with 19% found just once. Sequencing was carried out using blood, either unsorted or a sorted T cell fraction (not recorded which). The receptor was derived from a male donor with ankylosing spondylitis. The genes are TRBV5-1 and TRBJ2-5; 7 bases agree with TRBD1. CDR3 in amino acids: CASSLGQGTPETQYF. For the CDR3, the DNA is TGCGCCAGCAGCTTGGGACAGGGTACCCCAGAGACCCAGTACTTC.